The sequence of this T cell receptor (beta chain) was determined in a study of glioma-infiltrating T cells after dendritic cell vaccination. Points from the study as a whole: The cohort had few patients with full blood and tumor sets.

As to time point: after dendritic cell vaccination, including at tumor progression/relapse. Only patients with spare fresh-frozen tumor and over two years of follow-up were included. Note on this clone: Its target is unknown.

Up to 2 ug genomic DNA was used for TCRB CDR3 amplification. Primers: 60 V beta forward and 13 J beta reverse. Assay: immunoSEQ multiplex PCR; the TCRdb copy retains only in-frame clones and omits some. The sample contains roughly 60,000 clones, approximately 89% of which appear only once. The germline V gene has CDR1 SGHAT and CDR2 FQNNGV. The CDR3 is made up of 13 amino acids. Trimming took 6 bases from V and 6 from J, leaving 11 bases between them. This sequence originates from a human donor with glioblastoma. The sequencing used blood, collected after dendritic cell vaccination. The V call is TRBV11-2, the J call TRBJ2-2, with D possibly matching TRBD1 (6 bases). In nucleotides, the CDR3 is TGTGCCAGCAGGGACAGTGTCGCCGGGGAGCTGTTTTTT. Translation gives CASRDSVAGELFF.